These T cell receptor beta chains were read from a single sample in a study of shared clonotypes between healthy human individuals. Generated by immunoSEQ multiplex PCR, the TCRdb table keeps only in-frame clones and is missing some. The table lists about 2.1 million clones, about 93% of them singletons. What was sequenced was naive CD8+ T cells from PBMCs. Receptor source: a man younger than 30 in good health. Some clones in this sample may be carry-over from other donors' samples. The CDR3 runs from the conserved cysteine through the conserved F or W. The order of the fields is D gene, clone size, V gene, J gene, CDR3 DNA, CDR3 protein. The D gene is left open where the match is weak. Clone size is shown for a subset of rows, as once, few, many or a class of expanded clone.

D gene: NA
clone size: NA
V gene: TRBV5-4
J gene: TRBJ2-2
CDR3 DNA: TGTGCCAGCAGCGGCCCGGGACAGAACACCGGGGAGCTGTTTTTT
CDR3 protein: CASSGPGQNTGELFF

D gene: NA
clone size: NA
V gene: TRBV5-1
J gene: TRBJ1-5
CDR3 DNA: TGCGCCAGCAGCCCGGGACCATATAGCAATCAGCCCCAGCATTTT
CDR3 protein: CASSPGPYSNQPQHF

D gene: NA
clone size: NA
V gene: TRBV2
J gene: TRBJ2-7
CDR3 DNA: TGTGCCAGCAGGACACTAGCTTACGGGTCCGAGCAGTACTTC
CDR3 protein: CASRTLAYGSEQYF

D gene: NA
clone size: NA
V gene: TRBV7-2
J gene: TRBJ2-2
CDR3 DNA: TGTGCCAGCAGCTCGAGGGGACCGACCGGGGAGCTGTTTTTT
CDR3 protein: CASSSRGPTGELFF

D gene: NA
clone size: NA
V gene: TRBV27
J gene: TRBJ1-5
CDR3 DNA: TGTGCCAGCAGTTCGCTATTAAATCAGCCCCAGCATTTT
CDR3 protein: CASSSLLNQPQHF

D gene: TRBD2
clone size: NA
V gene: TRBV27
J gene: TRBJ2-2
CDR3 DNA: TGTGCCAGCAGTCTCAGACTAGCGGGAGGGCCCAGCACCGGGGAGCTGTTTTTT
CDR3 protein: CASSLRLAGGPSTGELFF

D gene: TRBD1
clone size: NA
V gene: TRBV27
J gene: TRBJ1-6
CDR3 DNA: TGTGCCAGCAGTTTAGGGTTGGGGGCAGGGGGCAAAACACCCCTCCACTTT
CDR3 protein: CASSLGLGAGGKTPLHF

D gene: TRBD1
clone size: NA
V gene: TRBV5-6
J gene: TRBJ1-2
CDR3 DNA: TGTGCCAGCAGCTTGGGGGACAGATCTAACTATGGCTACACCTTC
CDR3 protein: CASSLGDRSNYGYTF

D gene: NA
clone size: NA
V gene: TRBV7-9
J gene: TRBJ1-4
CDR3 DNA: TGTGCCAGCAGCTTTCCGGCCCAACTGGAAAAACTGTTTTTT
CDR3 protein: CASSFPAQLEKLFF

D gene: NA
clone size: NA
V gene: TRBV14
J gene: TRBJ1-2
CDR3 DNA: TGTGCCAGCAGCCAAGATCCATATAACTATGGCTACACCTTC
CDR3 protein: CASSQDPYNYGYTF

D gene: NA
clone size: once
V gene: TRBV5-5
J gene: TRBJ1-1
CDR3 DNA: TGTGCCAGCACCGAGAACATGAACACTGAAGCTTTCTTT
CDR3 protein: CASTENMNTEAFF

D gene: TRBD1
clone size: NA
V gene: TRBV28
J gene: TRBJ2-7
CDR3 DNA: TGTGCCAGCAGGCAGACAGGGGCCTACGAGCAGTACTTC
CDR3 protein: CASRQTGAYEQYF

D gene: NA
clone size: NA
V gene: TRBV4-3
J gene: TRBJ2-3
CDR3 DNA: TGCGCCAGCAGCCAAGTCTCCTACCACACAGATACGCAGTATTTT
CDR3 protein: CASSQVSYHTDTQYF

D gene: NA
clone size: NA
V gene: TRBV7-2
J gene: TRBJ2-7
CDR3 DNA: TGTGCCAGCAGGGGAGGGGGGACCTACGAGCAGTACTTC
CDR3 protein: CASRGGGTYEQYF

D gene: NA
clone size: NA
V gene: TRBV29-1
J gene: TRBJ2-7
CDR3 DNA: TGCAGCGTTGGTGTGGGATGGTACGAGCAGTACTTC
CDR3 protein: CSVGVGWYEQYF

D gene: NA
clone size: NA
V gene: TRBV5-4
J gene: TRBJ2-7
CDR3 DNA: TGTGCCAGCAGCTTGGCGGAGGGGACTTACTACGAGCAGTACTTC
CDR3 protein: CASSLAEGTYYEQYF

D gene: NA
clone size: NA
V gene: TRBV7-8
J gene: TRBJ1-5
CDR3 DNA: TGTGCCAGCAGCTCCGGGGCCGGTGGGCAGCCCCAGCATTTT
CDR3 protein: CASSSGAGGQPQHF

D gene: TRBD1
clone size: NA
V gene: TRBV28
J gene: TRBJ2-7
CDR3 DNA: TGTGCCAGCAGTTTAAGGGACAGGGGAGGGGCCTACGAGCAGTACTTC
CDR3 protein: CASSLRDRGGAYEQYF

D gene: TRBD1
clone size: NA
V gene: TRBV10-3
J gene: TRBJ1-2
CDR3 DNA: TGTGCCATCAGGGACAGGGGGGAGAATGGCTACACCTTC
CDR3 protein: CAIRDRGENGYTF

D gene: NA
clone size: NA
V gene: TRBV6-1
J gene: TRBJ1-1
CDR3 DNA: TGTGCCAGCAGTGTGATCCGAGCAATGAACACTGAAGCTTTCTTT
CDR3 protein: CASSVIRAMNTEAFF

D gene: TRBD2
clone size: NA
V gene: TRBV5-1
J gene: TRBJ2-1
CDR3 DNA: TGCGCCAGCAGCCCGGGAGTAGCGGGAGCCCTCAGGGATGAGCAGTTCTTC
CDR3 protein: CASSPGVAGALRDEQFF

D gene: NA
clone size: few
V gene: TRBV30
J gene: TRBJ1-3
CDR3 DNA: TGTGCCTGGAGTTACGGAAACACCATATATTTT
CDR3 protein: CAWSYGNTIYF

D gene: TRBD2
clone size: once
V gene: TRBV4-1
J gene: TRBJ2-7
CDR3 DNA: TGCGCCAGCAGCCACGAGTTAGGGACTAGCGGGAACTACGAGCAGTACTTC
CDR3 protein: CASSHELGTSGNYEQYF

D gene: NA
clone size: NA
V gene: TRBV11-1
J gene: TRBJ2-7
CDR3 DNA: TGTGCCAGCAGCTTACTCGGGTCCTACGAGCAGTACTTC
CDR3 protein: CASSLLGSYEQYF

D gene: TRBD2
clone size: NA
V gene: TRBV4-1
J gene: TRBJ2-1
CDR3 DNA: TGCGCCAGCAGCCCAAGCGGGAGGCTCTCCAATGAGCAGTTCTTC
CDR3 protein: CASSPSGRLSNEQFF

D gene: NA
clone size: NA
V gene: TRBV7-2
J gene: TRBJ2-7
CDR3 DNA: TGTGCCAGCAGCTTCACAGCGGGCTTTACCTACGAGCAGTACTTC
CDR3 protein: CASSFTAGFTYEQYF

D gene: NA
clone size: once
V gene: TRBV4-1
J gene: TRBJ2-7
CDR3 DNA: TGCGCCAGCAGCCAAGATAGGGCCAATTACGAGCAGTACTTC
CDR3 protein: CASSQDRANYEQYF

D gene: NA
clone size: NA
V gene: TRBV7-9
J gene: TRBJ1-5
CDR3 DNA: TGTGCCAGCAGCTTAAAGGGCCCCAATCAGCCCCAGCATTTT
CDR3 protein: CASSLKGPNQPQHF

D gene: NA
clone size: NA
V gene: TRBV6-5
J gene: TRBJ1-1
CDR3 DNA: TGTGCCAGCAGTTACTCCACAGGGCTCCGAAGGGCTTTCTTT
CDR3 protein: CASSYSTGLRRAFF

D gene: TRBD1
clone size: NA
V gene: TRBV11-2
J gene: TRBJ2-1
CDR3 DNA: TGTGCCAGCAGCTTAGAGGGGGACAGCTTATACAATGAGCAGTTCTTC
CDR3 protein: CASSLEGDSLYNEQFF

D gene: TRBD1
clone size: NA
V gene: TRBV7-3
J gene: TRBJ2-1
CDR3 DNA: TGTGCCAGCAGCTCGACAGGGGGCGATGAGCAGTTCTTC
CDR3 protein: CASSSTGGDEQFF

D gene: NA
clone size: NA
V gene: TRBV4-2
J gene: TRBJ2-7
CDR3 DNA: TGTGCCAGCAGCCAAGAAGATCGATTCTACGAGCAGTACTTC
CDR3 protein: CASSQEDRFYEQYF

D gene: NA
clone size: NA
V gene: TRBV7-9
J gene: TRBJ2-2
CDR3 DNA: TGTGCCAGCAGCTTTTCAGGGAGGAATTGGATTAACACCGGGGAGCTGTTTTTT
CDR3 protein: CASSFSGRNWINTGELFF

D gene: NA
clone size: NA
V gene: TRBV7-9
J gene: TRBJ2-3
CDR3 DNA: TGTGCCAGCAAGGGGTCGAGGGCTGGCACAGATACGCAGTATTTT
CDR3 protein: CASKGSRAGTDTQYF

D gene: TRBD1
clone size: NA
V gene: TRBV7-9
J gene: TRBJ2-5
CDR3 DNA: TGTGCCAGCAGCAACCGCGGGACAGGGTATCAAGAGACCCAGTACTTC
CDR3 protein: CASSNRGTGYQETQYF

D gene: NA
clone size: NA
V gene: TRBV7-9
J gene: TRBJ2-3
CDR3 DNA: TGTGCCAGCAGCCCCCCGAGTGGAGGGGGAACAGATACGCAGTATTTT
CDR3 protein: CASSPPSGGGTDTQYF

D gene: NA
clone size: few
V gene: TRBV29-1
J gene: TRBJ1-1
CDR3 DNA: TGCAGCGTCGACCAGGTCACTGAAGCTTTCTTT
CDR3 protein: CSVDQVTEAFF

D gene: NA
clone size: few
V gene: TRBV6-5
J gene: TRBJ1-1
CDR3 DNA: TGTGCCAGCAGTCAAGGACAGACCTTCGAAGCTTTCTTT
CDR3 protein: CASSQGQTFEAFF

D gene: TRBD2
clone size: NA
V gene: TRBV10-3
J gene: TRBJ2-7
CDR3 DNA: TGTGCCATCAGGGCTAGCGGGTACGAGCAGTACTTC
CDR3 protein: CAIRASGYEQYF

D gene: NA
clone size: NA
V gene: TRBV15
J gene: TRBJ2-7
CDR3 DNA: TGTGCCACCAGAATGGACAGAGCCTACGAGCAGTACTTC
CDR3 protein: CATRMDRAYEQYF

D gene: NA
clone size: NA
V gene: TRBV4-3
J gene: TRBJ2-5
CDR3 DNA: TGCGCCAGCAGCCAAGAACGTAGTGAGACCCAGTACTTC
CDR3 protein: CASSQERSETQYF

D gene: TRBD2
clone size: NA
V gene: TRBV10-3
J gene: TRBJ2-7
CDR3 DNA: TGTGCCATCAGTGAGTCGCGTCTAGCGGTACAAAGGGTCTACGAGCAGTACTTC
CDR3 protein: CAISESRLAVQRVYEQYF

D gene: NA
clone size: NA
V gene: TRBV18
J gene: TRBJ1-1
CDR3 DNA: TGTGCCAGCTCGCCGTCGACCTTTCCCTCTGAAGCTTTCTTT
CDR3 protein: CASSPSTFPSEAFF

D gene: NA
clone size: NA
V gene: TRBV6-5
J gene: TRBJ2-6
CDR3 DNA: TGTGCCAGCAGTTACTTATCTGGGGCCAACGTCCTGACTTTC
CDR3 protein: CASSYLSGANVLTF

D gene: TRBD2
clone size: once
V gene: TRBV11-3
J gene: TRBJ2-1
CDR3 DNA: TGTGCCAGCACCCCGTCGGGGGGGGCCTACAATGAGCAGTTCTTC
CDR3 protein: CASTPSGGAYNEQFF

D gene: NA
clone size: NA
V gene: TRBV19
J gene: TRBJ1-1
CDR3 DNA: TGTGCCAGTAGTATAGGCGGAGGGGAAGAAGCTTTCTTT
CDR3 protein: CASSIGGGEEAFF

D gene: TRBD2
clone size: NA
V gene: TRBV27
J gene: TRBJ2-3
CDR3 DNA: TGTGCCAGCAGTTTATCGGGTAGCGGGATCACAGATACGCAGTATTTT
CDR3 protein: CASSLSGSGITDTQYF

D gene: TRBD2
clone size: NA
V gene: TRBV28
J gene: TRBJ2-7
CDR3 DNA: TGTGCCAGCAGCCGGGGGGTCGGCTACGAGCAGTACTTC
CDR3 protein: CASSRGVGYEQYF

D gene: NA
clone size: NA
V gene: TRBV2
J gene: TRBJ2-2
CDR3 DNA: TGTGCCAGCAGGGGCCATGAGAACACCGGGGAGCTGTTTTTT
CDR3 protein: CASRGHENTGELFF

D gene: TRBD2
clone size: NA
V gene: TRBV5-4
J gene: TRBJ2-7
CDR3 DNA: TGTGCCAGCAGCCGACTCGGACTAGCGGGATTTTACGAGCAGTACTTC
CDR3 protein: CASSRLGLAGFYEQYF

D gene: NA
clone size: once
V gene: TRBV28
J gene: TRBJ2-2
CDR3 DNA: TGTGCCAGCAGTTTGGGCTATGGCGACGGGGAGCTGTTTTTT
CDR3 protein: CASSLGYGDGELFF

D gene: NA
clone size: NA
V gene: TRBV27
J gene: TRBJ2-1
CDR3 DNA: TGTGCCAGCAGTTTGGGCGGGCAAGAGCAGTTCTTC
CDR3 protein: CASSLGGQEQFF

D gene: NA
clone size: NA
V gene: TRBV18
J gene: TRBJ2-1
CDR3 DNA: TGTGCCAGCTCACCTTCTTGGGGCACTGAGCAGTTCTTC
CDR3 protein: CASSPSWGTEQFF

D gene: TRBD1
clone size: NA
V gene: TRBV7-2
J gene: TRBJ2-1
CDR3 DNA: TGTGCCAGCATCGACCGGGACAGGGGAAGGGTTGGTGAGCAGTTCTTC
CDR3 protein: CASIDRDRGRVGEQFF

D gene: TRBD1
clone size: NA
V gene: TRBV29-1
J gene: TRBJ1-2
CDR3 DNA: TGCAGCGGGAAGGTGACAGGGGGATCCGATGGCTACACCTTC
CDR3 protein: CSGKVTGGSDGYTF

D gene: NA
clone size: NA
V gene: TRBV9
J gene: TRBJ2-3
CDR3 DNA: TGTGCCAGCAGCGTAGCCGCAGATACGCAGTATTTT
CDR3 protein: CASSVAADTQYF

D gene: NA
clone size: NA
V gene: TRBV28
J gene: TRBJ1-3
CDR3 DNA: TGTGCCAGCAGTCTTCTTACGGGGTCTAACTCTGGAAACACCATATATTTT
CDR3 protein: CASSLLTGSNSGNTIYF

D gene: TRBD1
clone size: NA
V gene: TRBV27
J gene: TRBJ2-1
CDR3 DNA: TGTGCCAGCAGTTCCGACAGGGCGCTACCCTACAATGAGCAGTTCTTC
CDR3 protein: CASSSDRALPYNEQFF

D gene: NA
clone size: NA
V gene: TRBV4-3
J gene: TRBJ2-3
CDR3 DNA: TGCGCCAGCAGCCAAGGTTCCGGGACCCCTACTGATACGCAGTATTTT
CDR3 protein: CASSQGSGTPTDTQYF

D gene: NA
clone size: NA
V gene: TRBV11-1
J gene: TRBJ1-1
CDR3 DNA: TGTGCCAGCAGCTTAGCTACTGTATTGGGCGCTGAAGCTTTCTTT
CDR3 protein: CASSLATVLGAEAFF